The clone carrying this TCR beta chain has at least ten counts. The antigen remains unidentified. The CDR3 loop spans 14 amino acids. Per the germline V gene, CDR1 is SGHVS and CDR2 is FQNEAQ. Trimming cost V 5 bases and J 7 bases, with 17 bases left between them. These data come from a study of T cell repertoires in cytomegalovirus infection. A single record per CDR3 protein comes from TCRdb applying MiXCR to the reads. The repertoire holds more than 75,000 distinct CDR3 sequences, with around 32% as singletons. This material consisted of CD8+ T cells from cultured PBMCs, taken from culture after CMV antigen stimulation. The TCR originated in a human donor in good health (CMV status not recorded). Some clones in this sample may be carry-over from other donors' samples. V usage is TRBV7-8 and J usage is TRBJ2-5; unclear D gene. The CDR3 is CASSPRTSEGTQYF. CDR3 bases: TGTGCCAGCAGCCCCCGGACCTCCGAAGGGACCCAGTACTTC.